These T cell receptor beta chains were read from a single sample in a study of cytomegalovirus exposure and HLA in healthy donors. Using immunoSEQ multiplex PCR, the repertoire was profiled, and TCRdb retains in-frame clones only, with some absent. The top ten hold about 0.85% of the sample, which has over 150,000 clones, around 88% seen once. Sequencing was performed on PBMCs. The receptors were sampled from a woman aged 30 to 39 in good health and CMV-seronegative. The CDR3 runs from the conserved cysteine through the conserved F or W. Fields, in order: D gene, V gene, J gene, clone size, CDR3 protein, CDR3 DNA. D genes are given only for firm matches. Size is omitted from some rows. Given values are once, few, many or a class for expanded clones.

>TRBD1|TRBV9|TRBJ2-7|.
CASSVAGTGLDSGQYF
TGTGCCAGCAGCGTAGCCGGGACAGGGTTAGACTCGGGGCAGTACTTC
>.|TRBV9|TRBJ2-2|.
CASTLGGGVLGGELFF
TGTGCCAGCACCCTAGGGGGAGGGGTGCTCGGCGGGGAGCTGTTTTTT
>.|TRBV11-2|TRBJ1-3|.
CASSLDRVSGNTIYF
TGTGCCAGCAGCTTAGACAGGGTCTCTGGAAACACCATATATTTT
>.|TRBV27|TRBJ2-3|.
CASSLSLSTDTQYF
TGTGCCAGCAGTTTGAGCCTGAGCACAGATACGCAGTATTTT
>.|TRBV27|TRBJ1-6|.
CASSPPQGRGSPLHF
TGTGCCAGCAGTCCCCCCCAGGGGAGGGGATCACCCCTCCACTTT
>TRBD2|TRBV27|TRBJ2-1|.
CASSPEGTSGGGSYNEQFF
TGTGCCAGCAGTCCAGAGGGGACTAGCGGGGGGGGATCCTACAATGAGCAGTTCTTC
>TRBD2|TRBV9|TRBJ2-3|once
CASSGELGLAGGSSTDTQYF
TGTGCCAGCAGCGGAGAACTGGGACTAGCGGGGGGCTCCAGCACAGATACGCAGTATTTT
>.|TRBV6-1|TRBJ1-5|.
CASSDEVNINQPQHF
TGTGCCAGCAGTGATGAGGTGAACATTAATCAGCCCCAGCATTTT
>TRBD1|TRBV6-1|TRBJ1-5|.
CASTLDRVGQPQHF
TGTGCCAGCACCCTGGACAGGGTAGGTCAGCCCCAGCATTTT
>.|TRBV19|TRBJ1-5|.
CASSMASQPQHF
TGTGCCAGTAGTATGGCTTCTCAGCCCCAGCATTTT
>.|TRBV27|TRBJ2-5|.
CASSLSRRVPETQYF
TGTGCCAGCAGTTTATCGAGGCGCGTCCCAGAGACCCAGTACTTC
>TRBD1|TRBV27|TRBJ2-7|.
CASSFTGAYEQYF
TGTGCCAGCAGTTTTACAGGGGCCTACGAGCAGTACTTC
>.|TRBV7-2|TRBJ1-1|.
CASSLEDSMNTEAFF
TGTGCCAGCAGCTTAGAAGACAGTATGAACACTGAAGCTTTCTTT
>TRBD1|TRBV10-2|TRBJ2-7|.
CASRGPGQGVDEQYF
TGCGCCAGCAGGGGGCCGGGACAGGGGGTCGACGAGCAGTACTTC
>.|TRBV27|TRBJ2-6|.
CASSFAWQYSGANVLTF
TGTGCCAGCAGTTTCGCCTGGCAGTACTCTGGGGCCAACGTCCTGACTTTC
>.|TRBV5-6|TRBJ2-5|.
CASSLIGGRETQYF
TGTGCCAGCAGCTTAATCGGGGGGCGAGAGACCCAGTACTTC
>.|TRBV27|TRBJ2-1|.
CASSSFRRDSNEQFF
TGTGCCAGCAGTTCCTTTCGGCGGGACAGCAATGAGCAGTTCTTC
>.|TRBV18|TRBJ2-1|.
CASSPPPGYNEQFF
TGTGCCAGCTCACCACCTCCGGGGTACAATGAGCAGTTCTTC
>.|TRBV2|TRBJ1-6|.
CASRSFLVRKQNSPLHF
TGTGCCAGCAGAAGCTTTTTGGTCCGAAAGCAAAATTCACCCCTCCACTTT
>TRBD2|TRBV7-9|TRBJ2-5|.
CASSLASGLATETQYF
TGTGCCAGCAGCTTAGCGTCGGGACTAGCGACGGAGACCCAGTACTTC
>.|TRBV2|TRBJ1-5|.
CASTAANVGPQHF
TGTGCCAGCACCGCGGCAAATGTCGGTCCCCAGCATTTT
>.|TRBV9|TRBJ1-1|.
CASSVTPGIAEAFF
TGTGCCAGCAGCGTCACCCCCGGGATAGCTGAAGCTTTCTTT
>.|TRBV18|TRBJ1-1|once
CASSPILGQGNTEAFF
TGTGCCAGCTCACCAATCTTGGGCCAGGGAAACACTGAAGCTTTCTTT